The clone carrying this T cell receptor (beta chain) was seen only once. The data were obtained in a study of blood T cell repertoires in COVID-19. Germline V lookup: CDR1 MNHEY, CDR2 SVGAGI. Trimming took off 0 bases at V and 6 bases at J, with 8 bases between the two ends. This CDR3 region has 13 residues. Original processing notes: Amplification of reference gene primers provided the estimated nucleated cell counts. Generated by immunoSEQ multiplex PCR, the TCRdb table keeps only in-frame clones and is missing some. V and J calls and clone size come straight from that table; D and trimming were deduced from the DNA. The sample includes 150,000 to 200,000 clones, roughly 88% of them seen just once. Participant-given clinical history determined each cohort assignment. Recovered status applied to Cohort 3 donors who had two consecutive negative PCRs. It also applied to those with clearance or with symptom resolution.

Material for sequencing was PBMCs or T cells enriched from blood (not recorded which). The TCR comes from a man aged 45-65 years who had recovered from COVID-19. The chain links TRBV6-5 to TRBJ1-2; D not resolved. The CDR3 loop reads CASSYSGSDGYTF. CDR3 sequence (DNA): TGTGCCAGCAGTTACTCAGGGAGCGATGGCTACACCTTC.